This passage covers 30 T cell receptor beta chains from one sample sequenced in a study of Ad26.COV2.S vaccination and SARS-CoV-2 variants. Treatment defined: around 19 received Ad26.COV2.S at low or high dose, single or two shots; roughly 5 received placebo; per-sample allocation not given. Repertoires come from day 63 after the first vaccine or placebo injection. Only in-frame clones appear in the TCRdb table, and some are missing; sequencing was by immunoSEQ multiplex PCR. The sample has 380,000 or so clones, about 83% seen once; the top ten hold about 8%. The sample here was peripheral blood, taken in a trial of Ad26.COV2.S vaccine versus placebo. These receptors were obtained from a person aged 18-65 years who received the Ad26.COV2.S COVID-19 vaccine or a placebo.

For the CDR3, the DNA is TGTGCCAGCAGCTTAATGGCTAGCGTCCCATTGGATACGCAGTATTTT. Encoded protein: CASSLMASVPLDTQYF. The J gene is TRBJ2-3, the V gene TRBV7-3; tentative D call: TRBD2 (6 bases). CDR1 and CDR2 (germline): SGHTA, FQGTGA. The CDR3 runs to 16 residues. V lost 1 base and J 6 bases, leaving 17 bases between the germline ends.

The chain recombines TRBV6-5 with TRBJ1-1; 11 bases are shared with TRBD1. The CDR3 contains 15 residues. In germline, CDR1 is MNHEY, CDR2 SVGAGI. J lost 4 bases, V lost 7 bases, and 8 bases had no gene match. CDR3 in amino acids: CASTFGTGGPTEAFF. Written as DNA, the CDR3 is TGTGCCAGCACTTTCGGGACAGGGGGGCCCACTGAAGCTTTCTTT.

The chain has TRBV12-5 and TRBJ1-2, with D perhaps matching TRBD1 (5 bases). The V end was cut by 4 bases, the J end by 4 bases, with 16 bases between. CDR3 length equals 15 residues. Germline V gene data show CDR1 as LGHNT and CDR2 as FRNRAP. As DNA, the CDR3 is TGTGCTAGTGGTTCCCATACCGGGGCTAGCTATGGCTACACCTTC. Translated, it gives CASGSHTGASYGYTF.

J is TRBJ2-3 and V is TRBV9, with D unresolved. V lost 0 bases, J lost 6 bases, and 14 bases lay in between. CDR1 and CDR2 from the germline V gene are SGDLS and YYNGEE. The CDR3 is 15 residues long. The CDR3 spells CASSVAAPTVDTQYF. The CDR3 region has the DNA TGTGCCAGCAGCGTAGCTGCTCCTACGGTGGATACGCAGTATTTT.

The chain employs TRBV27 and TRBJ2-2; D is possibly TRBD1 (5 bases). This CDR3 region has 14 residues. Germline CDR1 and CDR2: MNHEY and SMNVEV (reference sequence). Deletions cut 3 bases from V and 4 bases from J, with 9 bases between. The CDR3 here is CASSLTVVTGELFF. DNA of the CDR3: TGTGCCAGCAGTTTGACAGTAGTCACCGGGGAGCTGTTTTTT.

The chain recombines TRBV3-1 (or the pseudogene TRBV3-2) with TRBJ2-7; 8 positions agree with TRBD1. Germline V gene data show CDR1 as LGHDT and CDR2 as YNNKEL (reference sequence). The CDR3 length is 14 residues. Losses at the gene ends were 6 bases for V and 2 bases for J; bases not matched to a gene: 6. The CDR3, as DNA: TGTGCCAGCAGTCTACAGGGGGTAACCTACGAGCAGTACTTC. It is translated as CASSLQGVTYEQYF.

On this clone: Other nucleotide sequences in the sample specify the same CDR3. The V gene is TRBV11-2, the J gene TRBJ1-1, with D perhaps TRBD1 (5 bases). The length of the CDR3 is 13 residues. Germline-derived CDR1 and CDR2 are SGHAT and FQNNGV. V lost 3 bases, J lost 1 base, and 6 bases lay in between. CDR3 sequence: CASSLGGNTEAFF. In DNA form, the CDR3 reads TGTGCCAGCAGCTTGGGGGGGAACACTGAAGCTTTCTTT.

The chain employs TRBV7-9 and TRBJ2-7; 12 nucleotides align to TRBD1. The CDR3 has 15 residues. Per germline, CDR1 SEHNR and CDR2 FQNEAQ (reference sequence). V lost 5 bases, J lost 5 bases, and 7 bases stayed unmatched. DNA of the CDR3: TGTGCCAGCAGCCTTTACGGGACAGGGGGCCACGAGCAGTACTTC. Translation gives CASSLYGTGGHEQYF.

The gene calls are TRBV5-1 and TRBJ2-1; possible D gene TRBD2, 6 bases. Trimming left V 4 bases short and J 2 bases short, with 10 bases between. Germline V lookup: CDR1 SGHRS, CDR2 YFSETQ. This CDR3 is 14 amino acids long. The CDR3 sequence: CASSQGLTYNEQFF. The CDR3 DNA is TGCGCCAGCAGCCAGGGACTTACCTACAATGAGCAGTTCTTC. Variable domain in full (rest from reference TRBV5-1 and TRBJ2-1): KAGVTQTPRYLIKTRGQQVTLSCSPISGHRSVSWYQQTPGQGLQFLFEYFSETQRNKGNFPGRFSGRQFSNSRSEMNVSTLELGDSALYLCASSQGLTYNEQFFGPGTRLTVL.

The chain has TRBV27 and TRBJ1-2; a weak D match, TRBD1 (5 bases). The CDR3 is 11 residues long. The V gene's germline CDR1 is MNHEY and CDR2 SMNVEV (reference sequence). With 5 bases removed from V and 6 bases from J, the gap between germline ends came to 7 bases. The CDR3 DNA is TGTGCCAGCAGTCAGGGTGATGGCTACACCTTC. Translated: CASSQGDGYTF.

This chain connects TRBV11-3 to TRBJ2-7; D is uncertain. This CDR3 spans 13 amino acids. The V gene lost 3 bases and the J gene lost 2 bases, with 8 bases spanning the gap. Germline V gene data show CDR1 as SGHNT and CDR2 as YENEEA. CDR3 nucleotides: TGTGCCAGCAGCTTGCAGTCTACCTACGAGCAGTACTTC. Encoded protein: CASSLQSTYEQYF. The full variable domain, rest sourced from reference TRBV11-3 and TRBJ2-7, is EAGVVQSPRYKIIEKKQPVAFWCNPISGHNTLYWYLQNLGQGPELLIRYENEEAVDDSQLPKDRFSAERLKGVDSTLKIQPAELGDSAVYLCASSLQSTYEQYFGPGTRLTVT.

The V gene is TRBV2, the J gene TRBJ2-2; D not certain. Trimming pared 4 bases from V and 3 bases from J, leaving 3 bases between. The germline V gene has CDR1 SNHLY and CDR2 FYNNEI. The CDR3 covers 12 residues. This CDR3 is CASSVHTGELFF. CDR3 nucleotides: TGTGCCAGCAGTGTGCACACCGGGGAGCTGTTTTTT.

This rearrangement joins TRBV11-2 to TRBJ2-1; the D is unclear. Deletions cut 0 bases from V and 6 bases from J, with 12 bases between. CDR1 and CDR2 (germline): SGHAT, FQNNGV. The CDR3 is 15 amino acids. DNA of the CDR3: TGTGCCAGCAGCTTAGATACAGCGCGATTCAATGAGCAGTTCTTC. It codes for CASSLDTARFNEQFF.

The rearrangement joins TRBV21-1 to TRBJ1-6; the table's D call, TRBD1, has no DNA check behind it. TRBV21-1 is a recognized pseudogene. There are 12 residues in the CDR3. CDR3: CARGGSNSPLHF. Here the CDR3 DNA reads TGTGCCAGAGGGGGCTCGAATTCACCCCTCCACTTT.

The chain recombines TRBV30 with TRBJ1-1; D unclear. The V gene's germline CDR1 is GTSNPN and CDR2 SVGIG (reference sequence). V shed 8 bases and J shed 5 bases, with 12 bases lying between them. This CDR3 region has 11 residues. CDR3 DNA: TGTGCCAAAGGGAGAGTGACTGAAGCTTTCTTT. It specifies CAKGRVTEAFF.

The J gene is TRBJ2-1, the V gene TRBV11-2; unclear D gene. Germline V gives CDR1 SGHAT, CDR2 FQNNGV. Trimming shortened V by 1 base and J by 15 bases, and 16 bases separated the two germline ends. CDR3 length equals 13 residues. For the CDR3, the DNA is TGTGCCAGCAGCTTAGTGTCTGCTACCCCCGGGTTCTTC. Residues: CASSLVSATPGFF.

J is TRBJ1-2 and V is TRBV19; D gene uncertain. CDR3 size: 14 residues. V gave up 7 bases and J gave up 8 bases, with 20 bases separating them. Germline V CDR1 and CDR2: LNHDA, SQIVND (reference sequence). DNA for the CDR3: TGTGCCAGTAACGACGGAATCCGCACACACGGCTACACCTTC. It codes for CASNDGIRTHGYTF.

In DNA form, the CDR3 reads TGCGCCAGCAGCCAAGGCGCGGCCCGCGGCACCTACGAGCAGTACTTC. This encodes CASSQGAARGTYEQYF. The chain couples TRBV4-1 to TRBJ2-7; D gene uncertain. The V end was cut by 1 base, the J end by 2 bases, with 15 bases between. Germline V gives CDR1 MGHRA, CDR2 YSYEKL. CDR3 size: 16 residues.

The rearrangement joins TRBV5-6 to TRBJ2-2, with D perhaps TRBD1 or TRBD2 (6 bases each). CDR3 length: 13 residues. Germline lookup yields CDR1 SGHDT and CDR2 YYEEEE. Trimming left V 5 bases short and J 6 bases short, with 11 bases between. CDR3 DNA sequence: TGTGCCAGCAGGTTGAGGGGGGCCGGGGAGCTGTTTTTT. As protein: CASRLRGAGELFF.

This sequence joins TRBV29-1 and TRBJ2-3; D ambiguous. Looked up from germline, CDR1 is SQVTM and CDR2 is ANQGSEA. V was shortened by 0 bases and J by 1 base, with 5 bases between the two germline ends. The CDR3 totals 13 residues. Here the CDR3 DNA reads TGCAGCGTTGAAGATAGTCGCACAGATACGCAGTATTTT. It is translated as CSVEDSRTDTQYF.

This clone was picked up a small number of times. The chain is built from TRBV5-6 and TRBJ1-6, with TRBD1 matching 7 bases. Trimming at V came to 5 bases and at J to 8 bases, leaving 7 bases not matched to a gene. Germline CDR1 is SGHDT and CDR2 is YYEEEE. The CDR3 loop spans 14 amino acids. CDR3 sequence (DNA): TGTGCCAGCAGGCAAGGGCAGGGGGATTCACCCCTCCACTTT. Translated: CASRQGQGDSPLHF.

The chain links TRBV7-2 to TRBJ1-1; 7 bases map to TRBD1. The CDR3 loop spans 13 amino acids. Losses at the gene ends were 5 bases for V and 9 bases for J; bases not matched to a gene: 9. Germline lookup yields CDR1 SGHTA and CDR2 FQGNSA. This CDR3 is CASSAGTVLQAFF. CDR3 nucleotides: TGTGCCAGCAGCGCCGGGACAGTATTACAAGCTTTCTTT.

This chain uses TRBV6-5 with TRBJ2-7; tentatively, D is TRBD1 (6 bases). Germline lookup yields CDR1 MNHEY and CDR2 SVGAGI. V was shortened by 8 bases and J by 0 bases, with 11 bases between the two germline ends. The CDR3 runs 13 residues. In DNA form, the CDR3 reads TGTGCCAGCCCACGGGACAACTCCTACGAGCAGTACTTC. It codes for CASPRDNSYEQYF.

This clone was recorded once. The chain uses TRBV5-1 and TRBJ2-4, with 10 bases matching TRBD1. The CDR3 loop spans 16 amino acids. CDR1 is SGHRS, CDR2 YFSETQ, per germline. J lost 8 bases, V lost 0 bases, and 8 bases had no gene match. CDR3 sequence: CASSLAMIGTGDIQYF. CDR3 DNA: TGCGCCAGCAGCTTGGCAATGATTGGGACAGGGGACATTCAGTACTTC.

The chain joins TRBV7-2 to TRBJ2-7, with TRBD2 matching over 7 bases. V trimming: 2 bases; J trimming: 3 bases; junction bases outside the gene matches: 10. The CDR3 loop spans 16 amino acids. The germline V gene has CDR1 SGHTA and CDR2 FQGNSA. CDR3: CASSLTPASGDYEQYF. CDR3 bases: TGTGCCAGCAGCTTAACCCCGGCTAGCGGAGACTACGAGCAGTACTTC.

The chain joins TRBV3-1 (or the pseudogene TRBV3-2) to TRBJ2-7, with unresolved D. The CDR3 totals 14 residues. Trimming stripped 1 base from V and 3 bases from J, with 10 bases between. CDR1 is LGHDT, CDR2 YNNKEL, per germline (reference sequence). The CDR3 spells CASSQVVIGYEQYF. The CDR3 region has the DNA TGTGCCAGCAGCCAAGTAGTCATTGGCTACGAGCAGTACTTC.

V usage is TRBV7-9 and J usage is TRBJ1-1; D gene uncertain. This CDR3 region has 12 residues. CDR1 and CDR2 (germline): SEHNR, FQNEAQ (reference sequence). The V end lost 2 bases, the J end lost 8 bases, and 9 bases lay between the germline ends. The CDR3, as DNA: TGTGCCAGCAGCTTATCGGCTGGGGAAGCTTTCTTT. Its protein is CASSLSAGEAFF.

This clone has just a few counts. The V and J genes are TRBV6-5 and TRBJ2-1, with TRBD2 as a possible D gene (5 bases). CDR3 length equals 15 residues. Germline values: CDR1 MNHEY, CDR2 SVGAGI. Trimming stripped 6 bases from V and 8 bases from J, with 20 bases between. The CDR3 DNA follows: TGTGCCAGCAGCCTCTCTAGCACGGGTGGCTATGAGCAGTTCTTC. Its translation is CASSLSSTGGYEQFF.

This sequence joins TRBV5-4 and TRBJ2-5; no firm D call. This CDR3 has 13 residues. Germline CDR1 SGHNT, CDR2 YYREEE (reference sequence). Trimming removed 2 bases at V and 2 bases at J, with 7 bases between. CDR3 residues: CASSLAQQETQYF. Here the CDR3 DNA reads TGTGCCAGCAGCTTAGCCCAACAAGAGACCCAGTACTTC.

V is TRBV7-7 and J is TRBJ2-1; no definite D call. The V gene lost 1 base and the J gene lost 8 bases, with 15 bases spanning the gap. Germline CDR1 and CDR2: SSHAT and FNYEAQ (reference sequence). The CDR3 extends over 15 amino acids. CDR3 nucleotide sequence: TGTGCCAGCAGCTTAGTCAGTTCACTCGTCCATGAGCAGTTCTTC. Its translation: CASSLVSSLVHEQFF.